The clone carrying this T cell receptor beta chain was seen a few times. Its antigen is still unknown. V gave up 7 bases and J gave up 5 bases, with 12 bases separating them. Germline V CDR1 and CDR2: SQVTM, ANQGSEA. The CDR3 length is 11 residues. 60 Vbeta and 13 Jbeta primers were used in PCR. The assay was immunoSEQ multiplex PCR, and TCRdb's table has in-frame clones only and misses some. The data hold 120,000 to 150,000 clones, with 64% observed a single time. These data belong to a study of cytomegalovirus exposure and HLA in healthy donors. Findings and limits, study-wide: At a 0.05 false discovery rate, a later analysis found around 17,000 TCR beta sequences to be associated with HLA alleles. As a later analysis showed, several of the most significant clusters appeared to be linked to common viral pathogens.

V gene TRBV29-1 combines with J gene TRBJ2-7, with D possibly TRBD2 on 6 matching bases. Sequenced: PBMCs. This sequence was found in a woman in her twenties or thirties in good health and CMV-seropositive. CDR3 sequence (DNA): TGCAGCGCTCGGAGGGGACACGAGCAGTACTTC. It encodes CSARRGHEQYF.